What follows describes a single TCR beta chain. Its matching antigen is unknown. Time point in this sample: week 35, safety follow-up. Topical imiquimod accompanied each vaccine dose, which consisted of 300 ug of mutant IDH1 20-mer peptide. Some clones are missing from TCRdb's copy, which holds only in-frame ones; the method was immunoSEQ multiplex PCR. The sample includes 35,000 to 45,000 clones, 75% to 90% seen only once; the top ten take approximately 1.6%. This record belongs to a study of a mutant IDH1 vaccine in newly diagnosed glioma. At the level of the study: Patients were pretreated with radiotherapy, temozolomide, or both, mostly both.

General observations from the study: Patients mounted vaccine-induced immune responses in roughly 93% of cases.

Germline assignment: CDR1 SGHTA and CDR2 FQGNSA. The CDR3 extends over 12 amino acids. V dropped 5 bases and J dropped 2 bases, with 5 bases sitting between them. The clonotype originates from a man aged 35 to 55 with glioma. Sequencing was performed on PBMCs, taken from a glioma patient whose treatment included an IDH1 peptide vaccine. The rearrangement uses TRBV7-2 and TRBJ2-3; D gene ambiguous. CDR3 in amino acids: CASSPHTDTQYF. DNA for the CDR3: TGTGCCAGCAGCCCCCACACAGATACGCAGTATTTT.